Presented here are 2 T cell receptor beta chains from one specimen sequenced in a study of Ad26.COV2.S vaccination and SARS-CoV-2 variants. Specified treatment: over 15 received Ad26.COV2.S at low or high dose, single or two shots; about 5 received placebo; per-sample allocation not given. Specimen acquisition occurred on day 63 following the initial vaccine or placebo injection. Repertoires were generated with immunoSEQ multiplex PCR, while TCRdb's copy carries only in-frame clones and drops some. Of 400,000 to 450,000 clones in the sample, around 90% were seen once. The source was peripheral blood, collected in a trial of Ad26.COV2.S vaccine versus placebo. These TCRs come from a person between 18 and 59 years old who received the Ad26.COV2.S COVID-19 vaccine or a placebo.

For this clone: The identical CDR3 is also encoded by other nucleotide sequences in the sample. The chain combines TRBV2 with TRBJ1-1, with D possibly being TRBD1 (5 bases). This CDR3 is built from 13 residues. V lost 2 bases, J lost 1 base, and 5 bases lay in between. CDR1 is SNHLY and CDR2 is FYNNEI in the germline V gene. The CDR3 loop is CASSEQGNTEAFF. The DNA for the CDR3 is TGTGCCAGCAGTGAACAGGGGAACACTGAAGCTTTCTTT. The full variable domain, in which reference TRBV2 and TRBJ1-1 provide the parts outside the CDR3, is EPEVTQTPSHQVTQMGQEVILRCVPISNHLYFYWYRQILGQKVEFLVSFYNNEISEKSEIFDDQFSVERPDGSNFTLKIRSTKLEDSAMYFCASSEQGNTEAFFGQGTRLTVV.

This chain uses TRBV7-2 with TRBJ2-7; 14 nucleotides line up with TRBD2. V dropped 5 bases and J dropped 4; count of bases not matched to a gene: 7. Germline-derived CDR1 and CDR2 are SGHTA and FQGNSA. This CDR3 has 16 amino acids. CDR3: CASSPTSGRAEYEQYF. The CDR3, as DNA: TGTGCCAGCAGCCCGACTAGCGGGAGGGCCGAATACGAGCAGTACTTC.